These 31 T cell receptor beta chains came from one sample sequenced in a study of human CD8 memory T cell subsets. Libraries of TCR beta chains were produced by 5' RACE (UMI-labeled). With the 5' RACE reads reprocessed, TCRdb shows one record per CDR3 protein and no DNA. In total, the table holds around 20,000 distinct CDR3 sequences. Input material: CD8+ T cells from PBMCs. All receptors derive from a human donor in good health.

The chain uses TRBV28 and TRBJ2-7; TCRdb reports TRBD2, a call that lacks DNA to check it against. The length of the CDR3 is 16 residues. Germline V gene data show CDR1 as MDHEN and CDR2 as SYDVKM. The CDR3 loop is CASSSKTSGRTYEQYF. Drawing the rest from reference TRBV28 and TRBJ2-7, the complete variable domain is DVKVTQSSRYLVKRTGEKVFLECVQDMDHENMFWYRQDPGLGLRLIYFSYDVKMKEKGDIPEGYSVSREKKERFSLILESASTNQTSMYLCASSSKTSGRTYEQYFGPGTRLTVT.

This clonotype is identified as medium-sized (0.01 to 0.1%) from frequency. This chain links TRBV6-5 with TRBJ2-7; TCRdb reports TRBD2, a call that lacks DNA to check it against. The germline V gene encodes CDR1 MNHEY and CDR2 SVGAGI. The CDR3 is made up of 14 amino acids. The CDR3 reads CASSYRPSSYEQYF.

The chain couples TRBV4-1 to TRBJ2-7; TCRdb's D call of TRBD1 is untestable without DNA. The CDR3 consists of 17 residues. CDR1 and CDR2 from the germline V gene are MGHRA and YSYEKL. This chain's CDR3 is CASSQDPPGVRAYEQYF.

This clonotype is medium-sized by frequency. V is TRBV6-2 or TRBV6-3 and J is TRBJ1-1. Germline CDR1 MNHEY, CDR2 SVGEGT. CDR3 length: 13 amino acids. The CDR3 sequence is CASRASRDTEAFF.

This rearrangement joins TRBV19 to TRBJ2-7; TCRdb picks TRBD1, but there is no DNA to check that call. The CDR3 runs 13 residues. The germline V gene encodes CDR1 LNHDA and CDR2 SQIVND (reference sequence). CDR3 protein: CASSLQGENEQYF.

The gene calls are TRBV15 and TRBJ1-1; TCRdb's D call of TRBD1 is untestable without DNA. The CDR3 extends over 14 amino acids. The germline V gene encodes CDR1 LNHNV and CDR2 YYDKDF (reference sequence). This CDR3 reads CATSRPATGTEAFF.

The chain joins TRBV7-9 to TRBJ2-7. The CDR3 has 13 amino acids. In germline, CDR1 is SEHNR, CDR2 FQNEAQ (reference sequence). CDR3 sequence reads: CASSEPSTYEQYF.

The J gene is TRBJ2-1, the V gene TRBV6-1; the TCRdb D gene call, TRBD1, has no DNA to confirm it. Germline CDR1 MNHNS, CDR2 SASEGT. The CDR3 consists of 18 residues. CDR3 in amino acids: CASSEADIPGRRNNEQFF.

This chain uses TRBV5-5 with TRBJ1-5; TCRdb's D call of TRBD1 is untestable without DNA. The CDR3 spans 14 residues. CDR1 and CDR2 (germline): SGHKS, YYEKEE (reference sequence). The CDR3 loop is CASSPRQGSQPQHF.

The chain joins TRBV3-1 to TRBJ2-3; TCRdb gives TRBD2 as the D gene, but with no DNA this cannot be confirmed. This CDR3 is 18 amino acids long. Germline V lookup: CDR1 LGHDT, CDR2 YNNKEL (reference sequence). The CDR3 sequence: CASSQDLVDGSYTDTQYF.

The chain joins TRBV6-6 to TRBJ2-3. CDR3 length: 15 amino acids. In germline, CDR1 is MNHNY, CDR2 SVGAGI (reference sequence). CDR3 loop: CASSYSRLAPDTQYF.

The gene calls are TRBV7-9 and TRBJ2-7; checking the TCRdb D call of TRBD2 is not possible without DNA. This CDR3 contains 13 residues. Germline V CDR1 and CDR2: SEHNR, FQNEAQ (reference sequence). The CDR3 spells CASGTGLGYEQYF. Based on the CDR3 plus reference TRBV7-9 and TRBJ2-7, the full variable domain is DTGVSQNPRHKITKRGQNVTFRCDPISEHNRLYWYRQTLGQGPEFLTYFQNEAQLEKSRLLSDRFSAERPKGSFSTLEIQRTEQGDSAMYLCASGTGLGYEQYFGPGTRLTVT.

The chain combines TRBV6-1 with TRBJ2-7; the D call of TRBD1 rests on TCRdb alone, since no DNA is present to check it. The CDR3 is 14 residues long. In germline, CDR1 is MNHNS, CDR2 SASEGT. This CDR3 reads CASSEGQSKFEQYF.

The rearrangement links TRBV5-1 to TRBJ2-3; the TCRdb call, TRBD2, lacks DNA for checking. The CDR3 is made up of 15 amino acids. Germline V gene data show CDR1 as SGHRS and CDR2 as YFSETQ. The CDR3: CASSFSGGGTDTQYF. Full variable domain (remainder filled in from reference TRBV5-1 and TRBJ2-3): KAGVTQTPRYLIKTRGQQVTLSCSPISGHRSVSWYQQTPGQGLQFLFEYFSETQRNKGNFPGRFSGRQFSNSRSEMNVSTLELGDSALYLCASSFSGGGTDTQYFGPGTRLTVL.

This clonotype is medium-sized by frequency. The chain combines TRBV4-1 with TRBJ2-7; TCRdb designates TRBD1, a call that cannot be tested without DNA. CDR3 size: 15 residues. Germline lookup yields CDR1 MGHRA and CDR2 YSYEKL. CDR3 residues: CASSQTPGQGSEQYF.

This chain uses TRBV5-1 with TRBJ2-1. The CDR3 spans 14 residues. Germline CDR1 SGHRS, CDR2 YFSETQ. The CDR3 spells CASSFRSSYNEQFF.

The chain employs TRBV7-7 and TRBJ2-3; TCRdb's D gene call, TRBD2, goes unchecked for lack of DNA. This CDR3 region has 14 residues. Germline assignment: CDR1 SSHAT and CDR2 FNYEAQ (reference sequence). The CDR3 here is CASSLGGATDTQYF. The variable domain in full, completed from reference TRBV7-7 and TRBJ2-3, reads GAGVSQSPRYKVTKRGQDVTLRCDPISSHATLYWYQQALGQGPEFLTYFNYEAQPDKSGLPSDRFSAERPEGSISTLTIQRTEQRDSAMYRCASSLGGATDTQYFGPGTRLTVL.

The rearrangement uses TRBV3-1 and TRBJ2-1; the D call from TCRdb, TRBD2, cannot be confirmed without DNA. CDR1 is LGHDT and CDR2 is YNNKEL in the germline V gene (reference sequence). This CDR3 is 16 amino acids long. This CDR3 reads CASSQRAQGPYNEQFF.

The chain carries TRBV20-1 and TRBJ2-7; TCRdb selects TRBD1, and the lack of DNA leaves this call unchecked. The CDR3 runs to 15 residues. CDR1 and CDR2 (germline): DFQATT, SNEGSKA (reference sequence). CDR3 protein: CSARWVTGDSYEQYF.

The gene calls are TRBV20-1 and TRBJ2-7; absent DNA, TCRdb's TRBD2 call cannot be checked. The CDR3 covers 16 residues. Germline V gives CDR1 DFQATT, CDR2 SNEGSKA (reference sequence). Here the CDR3 reads CSARDPVAGGLFVQYF.

The CDR3 loop is CASSYTPSYEQYF. The rearrangement links TRBV6-2 or TRBV6-3 to TRBJ2-7; TCRdb designates TRBD2, a call that cannot be tested without DNA. Germline assignment: CDR1 MNHEY and CDR2 SVGEGT. The CDR3 length is 13 residues.

The chain combines TRBV18 with TRBJ1-1; TCRdb outputs TRBD1, but without DNA this stays unchecked. The CDR3 consists of 14 residues. Germline CDR1 and CDR2: KGHSH and LQKENI. CDR3 residues: CASSPFGGNTEAFF.

This chain connects TRBV4-1 to TRBJ2-7; the D gene TCRdb calls, TRBD2, cannot be checked with no DNA. The germline CDR1 and CDR2 sequences are MGHRA and YSYEKL. The CDR3 has 15 residues. This CDR3 is CASSQEEGEAWEQYF.

The rearrangement uses TRBV14 and TRBJ1-1; the TCRdb D gene call, TRBD1, has no DNA to confirm it. The CDR3 spans 19 residues. From germline, CDR1 is SGHDN and CDR2 FVKESK. This CDR3 is CASSQEKGKSPTGNTEAFF.

This chain joins TRBV14 and TRBJ2-7. The germline V gene has CDR1 SGHDN and CDR2 FVKESK. The CDR3 totals 14 residues. The CDR3: CASSYGQGPYEQYF.

The V gene is TRBV5-1, the J gene TRBJ2-7; TCRdb reports TRBD1, a call that lacks DNA to check it against. This CDR3 region has 14 residues. Germline assignment: CDR1 SGHRS and CDR2 YFSETQ. The CDR3 loop is CASSWTGSSYEQYF. Drawing the rest from reference TRBV5-1 and TRBJ2-7, the complete variable domain is KAGVTQTPRYLIKTRGQQVTLSCSPISGHRSVSWYQQTPGQGLQFLFEYFSETQRNKGNFPGRFSGRQFSNSRSEMNVSTLELGDSALYLCASSWTGSSYEQYFGPGTRLTVT.

The chain carries TRBV7-6 and TRBJ1-1; with no DNA, the TCRdb D assignment of TRBD1 cannot be verified. The germline V gene encodes CDR1 SGHVS and CDR2 FNYEAQ. The CDR3 consists of 13 residues. The CDR3 loop is CASNGGTGTEAFF.

By frequency, this clonotype is medium-sized. This chain uses TRBV6-2 or TRBV6-3 with TRBJ2-7; the D call from TCRdb, TRBD1, cannot be confirmed without DNA. The CDR3 has 15 amino acids. Germline-derived CDR1 and CDR2 are MNHEY and SVGEGT. The CDR3 protein is CASSYSNAGQYEQYF.

The chain recombines TRBV10-2 with TRBJ1-1; the TCRdb call, TRBD1, lacks DNA for checking. Per germline, CDR1 WSHSY and CDR2 SAAADI. This CDR3 region has 14 residues. CDR3 residues: CASQPGTGVTEAFF.

The V call is TRBV7-9, the J call TRBJ1-2; lacking DNA, the TRBD1 call made by TCRdb goes unchecked. The germline V gene encodes CDR1 SEHNR and CDR2 FQNEAQ (reference sequence). The CDR3 totals 15 residues. The CDR3 sequence: CASSLGGQGASGYTF.

This chain connects TRBV4-1 to TRBJ2-7. The CDR3 is 13 residues long. Germline values: CDR1 MGHRA, CDR2 YSYEKL. This CDR3 is CASSQAASYEQYF.